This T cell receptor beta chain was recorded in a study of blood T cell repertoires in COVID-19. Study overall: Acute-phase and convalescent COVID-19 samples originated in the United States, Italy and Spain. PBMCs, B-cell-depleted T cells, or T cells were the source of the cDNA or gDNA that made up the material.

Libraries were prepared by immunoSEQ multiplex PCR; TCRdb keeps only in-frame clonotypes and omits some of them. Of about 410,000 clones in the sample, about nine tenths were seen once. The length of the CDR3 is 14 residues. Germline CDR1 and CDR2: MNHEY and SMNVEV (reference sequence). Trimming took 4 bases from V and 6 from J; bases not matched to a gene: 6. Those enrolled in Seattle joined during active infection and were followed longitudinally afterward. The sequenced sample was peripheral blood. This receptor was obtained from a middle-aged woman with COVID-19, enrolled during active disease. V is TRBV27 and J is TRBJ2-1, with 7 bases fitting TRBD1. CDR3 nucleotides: TGTGCCAGCAGTTCATACAGGGGTAGCAATGAGCAGTTCTTC. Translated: CASSSYRGSNEQFF.